This passage covers 8 T cell receptor beta chains from one sample sequenced in a study of human T cells and chemical hapten exposure (dated by TCRdb to the early 2020s). The library was obtained by RACE. The instrument given in TCRdb is NextSeq 500. TCRdb reprocessing: public reads trimmed at Q25 with fastp, clones called with MiXCR, in-frame beta chains kept. For every CDR3 protein sequence, its rows merge into one entry that carries the most common genes and DNA. Present in this sample are about 82,000 distinct CDR3 sequences, over 9.5% of which were seen just once. Of the sample, less than 6.5% is held by the ten largest clones. The time point label of this sample denotes: patch test 2, 6 weeks after DPC sensitization. According to the study, the label for this sample's treatment or condition signals: therapeutic diphenylcyclopropenone sensitization with weekly scalp DPC. Specimen: whole blood, collected in connection with sensitization to the hapten diphenylcyclopropenone (DPC). The source is a woman in her fifties or sixties with alopecia areata. Some clones in this sample may be carry-over from other donors' samples.

This clonotype showed up many times. This rearrangement joins TRBV7-2 to TRBJ2-5; D is unclear. Germline V lookup: CDR1 SGHTA, CDR2 FQGNSA. The CDR3 is 12 amino acids. The ends were cut back, 3 bases at V and 2 bases at J, with 4 bases in the middle. In nucleotides, the CDR3 is TGTGCCAGCAGCTTCCGTCAAGAGACCCAGTACTTC. It codes for CASSFRQETQYF.

There are many counts of this clonotype. A junction end diverges from the germline sequence, so it may reflect a read error. The chain couples TRBV11-2 to TRBJ2-4; D perhaps matches TRBD2 (6 bases). CDR1 SGHAT and CDR2 FQNNGV come from the germline V gene. This CDR3 comprises 12 residues. CDR3 DNA sequence: TGTGCCAGCAGCTTAAGTACGGGGACTGAGCACTTC. This sequence encodes CASSLSTGTEHF.

The rearrangement joins TRBV12-3 or TRBV12-4 to TRBJ1-1, with D unclear. The V end lost 6 bases, the J end lost 1 base, and 9 bases lay between the germline ends. The CDR3 consists of 13 residues. The CDR3 loop reads CASSRRQNTEAFF. CDR3 DNA sequence: TGTGCCAGCAGCCGGAGACAGAACACTGAAGCTTTCTTT.

This clonotype has at least ten counts. The chain employs TRBV6-5 and TRBJ2-7, with 9 bases that match TRBD1. CDR3 size: 14 residues. V shed 2 bases, J shed 4 bases, and the junction held 3 bases outside the gene matches. Germline CDR1 and CDR2: MNHEY and SVGAGI. Here the CDR3 DNA reads TGTGCCAGCAGTTACGGACAGGGGTTTTACGAGCAGTACTTC. Its translation is CASSYGQGFYEQYF.

This clonotype was seen many times. The chain joins TRBV3-1 to TRBJ2-1; D not resolved. The V end was cut by 4 bases, the J end by 0 bases, with 7 bases between. Germline loops: CDR1 LGHDT, CDR2 YNNKEL (reference sequence). This CDR3 is 14 amino acids long. CDR3 region: CASSPQASYNEQFF. CDR3 DNA sequence: TGTGCCAGCAGCCCTCAGGCCTCCTACAATGAGCAGTTCTTC.

This clonotype was detected many times. The V gene is TRBV11-2, the J gene TRBJ2-5, with 7 bases identical to TRBD1. The V segment lost 0 bases and the J segment 4 bases; nucleotides outside the gene matches: 17. Germline values: CDR1 SGHAT, CDR2 FQNNGV. The CDR3 covers 19 residues. Here the CDR3 DNA reads TGTGCCAGCAGCTTAGATTATAACCAGGCAGGGGGTTTCGGAGAGACCCAGTACTTC. Protein: CASSLDYNQAGGFGETQYF.

The chain has TRBV21-1 and TRBJ2-1; TRBD2, the D gene given by the table, was not confirmed from the DNA. TRBV21-1 is reported as a pseudogene. The CDR3 spans 18 residues. The CDR3 reads CASSRPSTSGFSYNEQFF. The CDR3 bases are TGTGCCAGCAGCAGACCGTCCACTAGCGGGTTCTCCTACAATGAGCAGTTCTTC.

This chain connects TRBV6-6 to TRBJ1-5; D gene unclear. Germline assignment: CDR1 MNHNY and CDR2 SVGAGI (reference sequence). The CDR3 loop spans 15 amino acids. The ends were cut back, 3 bases at V and 4 bases at J, with 13 bases in the middle. CDR3 sequence reads: CASSYPGGPNQPQHF. The CDR3 nucleotides read TGTGCCAGCAGTTATCCCGGAGGGCCGAATCAGCCCCAGCATTTT.